What follows are 12 T cell receptor beta chains derived from one specimen sequenced in a study of radiotherapy plus CTLA-4 blockade in lung cancer. Clones were read by immunoSEQ multiplex PCR, and TCRdb kept only the in-frame ones, dropping some. The repertoire holds roughly 50,000 clones, roughly 90% seen once, with around 17% in the top ten. The sample consisted of peripheral blood, taken from a patient treated with radiotherapy plus ipilimumab. All receptors derive from a human donor with non-small cell lung cancer that progressed on radiotherapy plus ipilimumab. Some clones in this sample may be carry-over from other donors' samples.

This sequence joins TRBV15 and TRBJ2-1; 8 bases match TRBD2. V shed 2 bases, J shed 7 bases, and the junction held 7 bases outside the gene matches. CDR1 LNHNV and CDR2 YYDKDF come from the germline V gene (reference sequence). This CDR3 contains 15 residues. CDR3 nucleotide sequence: TGTGCCACCAGCAGACCAGGACTAGCCCAAAATGAGCAGTTCTTC. This encodes CATSRPGLAQNEQFF.

This clone was observed a handful of times. The CDR3 region has the DNA TGTGCCAGCAGCCCGGGCTATGGCTACACCTTC. It specifies CASSPGYGYTF. The chain is built from TRBV11-2 and TRBJ1-2, with unresolved D. Germline CDR1 SGHAT, CDR2 FQNNGV. This CDR3 comprises 11 residues. Trimming pared 5 bases from V and 4 bases from J, leaving 5 bases between.

This clone came up a few times. This chain connects TRBV11-2 to TRBJ2-7, with TRBD2 as a possible D gene (7 bases). The CDR3 is 18 residues long. The germline CDR1 and CDR2 sequences are SGHAT and FQNNGV. V was pared by 7 bases and J by 7 bases, with 32 bases between. In DNA, the CDR3 is TGTGCCAGCACCCCCCTGATGCTCGCGGGGGCACAAACAGGGGAGCAGTACTTC. It specifies CASTPLMLAGAQTGEQYF.

The chain has TRBV5-4 and TRBJ1-4; the D is unclear. Germline CDR1 and CDR2: SGHNT and YYREEE (reference sequence). The CDR3 consists of 13 residues. The V end lost 1 base, the J end lost 10 bases, and 11 bases lay between the germline ends. The CDR3 protein is CASSLLGGGKLFF. CDR3 nucleotide sequence: TGTGCCAGCAGCTTGTTGGGTGGAGGAAAACTGTTTTTT.

The chain combines TRBV7-6 with TRBJ2-5; 9 nucleotides align to TRBD2. The CDR3 consists of 18 residues. The germline V gene encodes CDR1 SGHVS and CDR2 FNYEAQ. V shed 5 bases, J shed 6 bases, and the junction held 19 bases outside the gene matches. In DNA, the CDR3 is TGTGCCAGCAGCCTGCGACCCTGGCCTAGCGGGAATCTGAAGACCCAGTACTTC. It codes for CASSLRPWPSGNLKTQYF.

The chain has TRBV27 and TRBJ2-2, with a possible D match to TRBD2 (6 bases). Germline V lookup: CDR1 MNHEY, CDR2 SMNVEV (reference sequence). Trimming took 4 bases from V and 3 from J, leaving 12 bases between them. The CDR3 length is 15 residues. The CDR3 nucleotides read TGTGCCAGCAGTTCGGGACTGGGGGACACCGGGGAGCTGTTTTTT. This gives the protein CASSSGLGDTGELFF.

V usage is TRBV6-4 and J usage is TRBJ2-1; 12 bases map to TRBD2. V trimming: 0 bases; J trimming: 8 bases; junction bases outside the gene matches: 2. The germline V gene has CDR1 MRHNA and CDR2 SNTAGT. This CDR3 contains 15 residues. Here the CDR3 DNA reads TGTGCCAGCAGTGACTCGACTAGCGGGAGCGATGAGCAGTTCTTC. Protein product: CASSDSTSGSDEQFF.

In its sample, this clone was seen a few times. The J gene is TRBJ2-3, the V gene TRBV30, with no clear D. The CDR3 is 12 residues long. V lost 1 base, J lost 10 bases, and 12 bases lay in between. The germline gives CDR1 GTSNPN, CDR2 SVGIG (reference sequence). The CDR3 spells CAWSALLSAQYF. The CDR3 DNA sequence: TGTGCCTGGAGTGCCCTACTGTCTGCGCAGTATTTT.

This clone appeared a single time. The chain couples TRBV29-1 to TRBJ2-3, with 8 bases aligning to TRBD1. CDR3 length equals 12 residues. The V and J ends lost 8 bases and 2 bases, in that order; junction bases with no gene match: 3. Germline V gene lookup returns CDR1 SQVTM and CDR2 ANQGSEA. The CDR3 coding sequence is TGCAGCCTGGGACAGGCCACAGATACGCAGTATTTT. Amino acids: CSLGQATDTQYF.

The V gene is TRBV29-1, the J gene TRBJ2-7, with D hard to call. CDR1 and CDR2 (germline): SQVTM, ANQGSEA. Trimming cost V 5 bases and J 6 bases, with 14 bases left between them. The CDR3 contains 12 residues. The CDR3 nucleotides read TGCAGCGTTTACTCACTCGCCCTCGAGCAGTACTTC. Translation gives CSVYSLALEQYF.

The rearrangement links TRBV27 to TRBJ1-2; D not certain. Trimming left V 3 bases short and J 4 bases short, with 15 bases between. From germline, CDR1 is MNHEY and CDR2 SMNVEV (reference sequence). The CDR3 length is 15 residues. DNA for the CDR3: TGTGCCAGCAGTTTTTATGAAGGAGAGATCTATGGCTACACCTTC. This translates into CASSFYEGEIYGYTF.

This chain uses TRBV11-2 with TRBJ2-1; 9 nucleotides align to TRBD1. V lost 7 bases and J lost 6; bases outside the gene matches: 4. Per the germline V gene, CDR1 is SGHAT and CDR2 is FQNNGV. The CDR3 is 13 amino acids. This chain's CDR3 is CASMTGGGNEQFF. The CDR3 region has the DNA TGTGCCAGCATGACAGGGGGTGGCAATGAGCAGTTCTTC.